This passage covers 27 T cell receptor beta chains from one sample sequenced in a study of T cell responses to AZD1222 COVID-19 vaccine. Assay used: immunoSEQ multiplex PCR; TCRdb lists only in-frame clones, some missing. The table has about 260,000 clones, more than 85% seen once. Sequences were derived from peripheral blood, sampled on day 0 of AZD1222 vaccination. The receptors derive from an adult in good health.

The chain joins TRBV19 to TRBJ2-2, with 7 bases fitting TRBD1. CDR3 length: 15 amino acids. Germline CDR1 reads LNHDA; CDR2 reads SQIVND (reference sequence). Trimming cost V 10 bases and J 2 bases; bases outside gene matches: 10. DNA of the CDR3: TGTGCCACCACGGAGGACAGGATCAACACCGGGGAGCTGTTTTTT. As protein: CATTEDRINTGELFF.

This clone appeared once. Other DNA sequences in this sample translate to the same CDR3. The rearrangement uses TRBV3-1 (or the pseudogene TRBV3-2) and TRBJ2-1; 7 bases agree with TRBD1. J lost 9 bases, V lost 0 bases, and 11 bases had no gene match. Germline V gene lookup returns CDR1 LGHDT and CDR2 YNNKEL (reference sequence). The CDR3 totals 16 residues. CDR3: CASSQDHRGASREQFF. The CDR3 DNA reads as TGTGCCAGCAGCCAAGATCACAGGGGCGCGTCGCGTGAGCAGTTCTTC.

Here the CDR3 reads CASSPRIGYGTEAFF. The CDR3 bases are TGTGCCAGCAGTCCTCGGATCGGGTATGGGACTGAAGCTTTCTTT. The chain is built from TRBV6-5 and TRBJ1-1; D gene ambiguous. This CDR3 spans 15 amino acids. V lost 5 bases and J 5 bases, leaving 18 bases between the germline ends. Germline V lookup: CDR1 MNHEY, CDR2 SVGAGI.

The CDR3 DNA reads TGTGCCAGCAGTTTCGTAGCCGGAGGGGGCACTGAAGCTTTCTTT. It codes for CASSFVAGGGTEAFF. The chain couples TRBV27 to TRBJ1-1; D possibly corresponds to TRBD1 (6 bases). Germline CDR1 is MNHEY and CDR2 is SMNVEV (reference sequence). The CDR3 is 15 residues long. Trimming removed 3 bases from V and 4 bases from J, with 15 bases in between.

The rearrangement uses TRBV2 and TRBJ2-2; TRBD2 agrees at 11 bases. V dropped 4 bases and J dropped 1; count of bases not matched to a gene: 2. Germline CDR1 and CDR2: SNHLY and FYNNEI. CDR3 length: 16 amino acids. The CDR3 DNA is TGTGCCAGCAGTGGGACTAGCGGGCTGAACACCGGGGAGCTGTTTTTT. This translates into CASSGTSGLNTGELFF.

The rearrangement joins TRBV21-1 to TRBJ1-1. TRBV21-1 is designated a pseudogene. This CDR3 comprises 13 residues. CDR3 loop: CASSTGGGTEAFF. CDR3 coding DNA: TGTGCCAGCAGCACTGGGGGGGGCACTGAAGCTTTCTTT.

This chain links TRBV7-2 with TRBJ1-2; maybe TRBD1 (6 bases). Trimming removed 7 bases at V and 5 bases at J, with 14 bases between. This CDR3 comprises 13 residues. Germline values: CDR1 SGHTA, CDR2 FQGNSA. CDR3 nucleotide sequence: TGTGCCAGCAATATAGGGGGAAGGTATGGCTACACCTTC. The encoded protein is CASNIGGRYGYTF.

This clone was seen more than once but under ten times. At one boundary the junction diverges from the germline segment, which might be a read error. The chain links TRBV4-3 to TRBJ1-5; 7 nucleotides agree with TRBD1. This CDR3 spans 16 amino acids. CDR1 LGHNA and CDR2 YSLEER come from the germline V gene. DNA of the CDR3: TGCGCCAGCAGCAAGCTGGCAGGGGACAGCATTCAGCCCCAGCATTTT. It is translated as CASSKLAGDSIQPQHF.

V usage is TRBV5-1 and J usage is TRBJ2-2, with no clear D. Germline V lookup: CDR1 SGHRS, CDR2 YFSETQ. CDR3 length: 15 amino acids. Trimming left V 0 bases short and J 5 bases short, with 11 bases between. CDR3 nucleotides: TGCGCCAGCAGCTTGGAACTTCTCCTAACCGGGGAGCTGTTTTTT. As protein: CASSLELLLTGELFF.

The rearrangement uses TRBV5-4 and TRBJ2-4; tentatively, D is TRBD2 (5 bases). This CDR3 is built from 15 residues. Between the trimmed V and J ends, which lost 4 bases and 6 bases, there was a span of 17 bases. Germline loops: CDR1 SGHNT, CDR2 YYREEE (reference sequence). The CDR3, as DNA: TGTGCCAGCAGCCTCCAGACCCTGGCGGGAAACATTCAGTACTTC. This gives the protein CASSLQTLAGNIQYF.

The chain recombines TRBV27 with TRBJ2-1, with a tentative D call TRBD1 (5 bases). This CDR3 is built from 15 residues. Per the germline V gene, CDR1 is MNHEY and CDR2 is SMNVEV (reference sequence). With 1 base removed from V and 2 bases from J, the gap between germline ends came to 9 bases. CDR3 loop: CASSLWAGTYNEQFF. The CDR3 nucleotides read TGTGCCAGCAGTTTATGGGCAGGGACCTACAATGAGCAGTTCTTC.

The chain joins TRBV3-1 (or the pseudogene TRBV3-2) to TRBJ2-6; D may be TRBD1 (5 bases). Between the trimmed V and J ends, which lost 3 bases and 1 base, there was a span of 10 bases. CDR3 length: 16 residues. Germline CDR1 LGHDT, CDR2 YNNKEL (reference sequence). CDR3 region: CASSHDTGSGANVLTF. CDR3 nucleotide sequence: TGTGCCAGCAGCCACGACACAGGATCTGGGGCCAACGTCCTGACTTTC.

The chain couples TRBV6-2 or TRBV6-3 to TRBJ2-7; TRBD2 might be the D (6 bases). The germline V gene has CDR1 MNHEY and CDR2 SVGEGT. With 3 bases removed from V and 4 bases from J, the gap between germline ends came to 10 bases. The CDR3 covers 13 residues. CDR3 bases: TGTGCCAGCAGTTATTCGGACTATTACGAGCAGTACTTC. The encoded protein is CASSYSDYYEQYF.

J is TRBJ2-5 and V is TRBV27; TRBD1 agrees at 10 bases. Germline V CDR1 and CDR2: MNHEY, SMNVEV (reference sequence). V lost 5 bases and J lost 4; bases outside the gene matches: 4. The CDR3 is 14 residues long. The DNA for the CDR3 is TGTGCCAGCAGTCTCGGGACAGGGGCAGAGACCCAGTACTTC. It translates to CASSLGTGAETQYF.

The chain carries TRBV6-5 and TRBJ1-1; 7 nucleotides agree with TRBD1. J gave up 4 bases and V 2 bases, and 7 bases lay outside the gene matches. Germline V gives CDR1 MNHEY, CDR2 SVGAGI. This CDR3 comprises 15 residues. The CDR3 bases are TGTGCCAGCAGTTACCAGGGGGGTTGGGGCACTGAAGCTTTCTTT. As protein: CASSYQGGWGTEAFF.

The V call is TRBV2, the J call TRBJ1-2; TRBD1 agrees at 9 bases. V gave up 6 bases and J gave up 6 bases; unmatched junction bases: 5. The CDR3 runs 13 residues. Germline loops: CDR1 SNHLY, CDR2 FYNNEI. The CDR3 sequence: CASRLGQGNGYTF. CDR3 coding DNA: TGTGCCAGCAGACTTGGACAGGGGAATGGCTACACCTTC.

In DNA, the CDR3 is TGTGCCAGCAGCGTACTCCGGGACTATCAGCCCTACGAGCAGTACTTC. Encoded protein: CASSVLRDYQPYEQYF. This chain uses TRBV28 with TRBJ2-7, with TRBD2 identical over 7 bases. The ends lost 6 bases at V and 2 bases at J; junction bases unmatched: 13. Germline loops: CDR1 MDHEN, CDR2 SYDVKM. The CDR3 is 16 amino acids.

The rearrangement joins TRBV3-1 (or the pseudogene TRBV3-2) to TRBJ2-7; D not resolved. The CDR3 totals 12 residues. Deletions cut 5 bases from V and 3 bases from J, with 8 bases between. Germline V gives CDR1 LGHDT, CDR2 YNNKEL (reference sequence). CDR3 in amino acids: CASSAADYEQYF. CDR3 DNA sequence: TGTGCCAGCAGCGCAGCCGACTACGAGCAGTACTTC.

V gene TRBV2 combines with J gene TRBJ2-7; the match to TRBD2 covers 13 bases. The V segment lost 5 bases and the J segment 6 bases; nucleotides outside the gene matches: 4. In germline, CDR1 is SNHLY, CDR2 FYNNEI. The CDR3 covers 14 residues. The CDR3, as DNA: TGTGCCAGCAGTAAGGGACTAGCGGGGAGCGAGCAGTACTTC. Residues: CASSKGLAGSEQYF.

The chain employs TRBV3-1 (or the pseudogene TRBV3-2) and TRBJ2-7; D not resolved. The CDR3 loop spans 14 amino acids. CDR1 and CDR2 from the germline V gene are LGHDT and YNNKEL (reference sequence). V was trimmed by 0 bases and J by 2 bases, leaving 8 bases between them. CDR3 bases: TGTGCCAGCAGCCAAGAGGCAGGCACCTACGAGCAGTACTTC. Its translation: CASSQEAGTYEQYF.

This clone was counted a single time. The chain recombines TRBV10-3 with TRBJ2-1; no reliable D call. The CDR3 extends over 11 amino acids. Germline CDR1 reads ENHRY; CDR2 reads SYGVKD. V gave up 10 bases and J gave up 4 bases, with 8 bases separating them. The CDR3 reads CATGNYNEQFF. The DNA of the CDR3 is TGTGCCACGGGTAATTACAATGAGCAGTTCTTC.

The genes are TRBV28 and TRBJ2-7; maybe TRBD1 (6 bases). The germline V gene has CDR1 MDHEN and CDR2 SYDVKM. Trimming shortened V by 1 base and J by 0 bases, and 13 bases separated the two germline ends. The CDR3 is 16 residues long. CDR3 loop: CASSLSGQINSYEQYF. The DNA of the CDR3 is TGTGCCAGCAGTTTATCAGGACAGATCAACTCCTACGAGCAGTACTTC. The full variable domain, its missing parts supplied by reference TRBV28 and TRBJ2-7, is DVKVTQSSRYLVKRTGEKVFLECVQDMDHENMFWYRQDPGLGLRLIYFSYDVKMKEKGDIPEGYSVSREKKERFSLILESASTNQTSMYLCASSLSGQINSYEQYFGPGTRLTVT.

This clone was seen only once. The CDR3 DNA sequence: TGTGCCAGCAGTCCCGGGACTACCCACAATGAGCAGTTCTTC. Translated, it gives CASSPGTTHNEQFF. The chain uses TRBV28 and TRBJ2-1; TRBD2 aligns across 7 bases. In germline, CDR1 is MDHEN, CDR2 SYDVKM. This CDR3 contains 14 residues. V shed 5 bases, J shed 5 bases, and the junction held 6 bases outside the gene matches. Full variable domain (missing parts from reference TRBV28 and TRBJ2-1): DVKVTQSSRYLVKRTGEKVFLECVQDMDHENMFWYRQDPGLGLRLIYFSYDVKMKEKGDIPEGYSVSREKKERFSLILESASTNQTSMYLCASSPGTTHNEQFFGPGTRLTVL.

V is TRBV28 and J is TRBJ2-7, with 10 bases fitting TRBD2. V was clipped by 4 bases and J by 0 bases; unmatched bases: 18. Germline assignment: CDR1 MDHEN and CDR2 SYDVKM. The CDR3 length is 20 residues. The CDR3 region is CASSSRGLANPRRISYEQYF. CDR3 DNA: TGTGCCAGCAGTTCCCGGGGACTAGCGAACCCAAGGAGAATCTCCTACGAGCAGTACTTC. The complete variable domain, with remaining parts taken from reference TRBV28 and TRBJ2-7, reads DVKVTQSSRYLVKRTGEKVFLECVQDMDHENMFWYRQDPGLGLRLIYFSYDVKMKEKGDIPEGYSVSREKKERFSLILESASTNQTSMYLCASSSRGLANPRRISYEQYFGPGTRLTVT.

The chain uses TRBV3-1 (or the pseudogene TRBV3-2) and TRBJ1-1; TRBD1 aligns across 7 bases. With 3 bases clipped from V and 8 bases from J, the junction kept 3 bases outside the gene matches. CDR3 length: 12 amino acids. The germline V gene encodes CDR1 LGHDT and CDR2 YNNKEL (reference sequence). The CDR3 DNA reads TGTGCCAGCAGCCAGACGGACAGGGAAGCTTTCTTT. This sequence encodes CASSQTDREAFF.

This sequence joins TRBV5-1 and TRBJ2-5; 8 bases match TRBD2. V dropped 1 base and J dropped 4; count of bases not matched to a gene: 12. CDR3 length: 17 amino acids. Germline V gene data show CDR1 as SGHRS and CDR2 as YFSETQ. The CDR3: CASSLRASGPFGETQYF. In DNA, the CDR3 is TGCGCCAGCAGCTTGAGGGCTAGCGGGCCGTTCGGAGAGACCCAGTACTTC.

This rearrangement joins TRBV4-1 to TRBJ1-2; 8 bases are a match to TRBD1. This CDR3 contains 15 residues. After removal of 1 base from V and 2 bases from J, the junction contained 3 bases not matched to a gene. Germline CDR1 MGHRA, CDR2 YSYEKL. In nucleotides, the CDR3 is TGCGCCAGCAGCCAAGGCCAGGGGGCGAACTATGGCTACACCTTC. It codes for CASSQGQGANYGYTF.